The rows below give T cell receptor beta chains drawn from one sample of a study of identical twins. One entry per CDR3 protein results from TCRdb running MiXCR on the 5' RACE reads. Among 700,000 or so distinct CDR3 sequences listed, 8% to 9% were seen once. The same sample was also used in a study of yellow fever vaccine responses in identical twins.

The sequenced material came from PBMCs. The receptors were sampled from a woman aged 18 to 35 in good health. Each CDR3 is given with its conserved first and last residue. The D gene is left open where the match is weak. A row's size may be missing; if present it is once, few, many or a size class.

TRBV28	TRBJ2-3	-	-	CASSSPSDRFGTQYF	TGTGCCAGCAGTTCACCAAGCGATAGGTTCGGTACGCAGTATTTT
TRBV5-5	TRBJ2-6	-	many	CASSLPFSGANVLTF	TGTGCCAGCAGCTTGCCGTTCTCTGGGGCCAACGTCCTGACTTTC
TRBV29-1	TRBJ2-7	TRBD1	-	CSVLSGGGYEQYF	TGCAGCGTTCTTTCAGGGGGCGGGTACGAGCAGTACTTC
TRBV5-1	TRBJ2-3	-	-	CASSFGGDRTDTQYF	TGCGCCAGCAGCTTCGGCGGGGATCGCACAGATACGCAGTATTTT
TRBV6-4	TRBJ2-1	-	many	CASSDIHRVEGTGNEQFF	TGTGCCAGCAGTGACATACATCGGGTGGAGGGGACGGGTAATGAGCAGTTCTTC
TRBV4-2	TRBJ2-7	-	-	CASSPLPPYEQYF	TGTGCCAGCAGCCCCCTGCCCCCCTACGAGCAGTACTTC
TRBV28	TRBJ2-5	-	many	CASSLWEGETQYF	TGTGCCAGCAGTTTATGGGAGGGTGAGACCCAGTACTTC
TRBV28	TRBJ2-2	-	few	CASTEPRGGAQNTGELFF	TGTGCCAGCACCGAACCAAGGGGGGGGGCCCAGAACACCGGGGAGCTGTTTTTT
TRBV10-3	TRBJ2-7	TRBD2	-	CAISESTSSRTYEQYF	TGTGCCATCAGTGAGTCGACTAGCTCTAGAACCTACGAGCAGTACTTC
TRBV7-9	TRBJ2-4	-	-	CASSLLSGEDIQYF	TGTGCCAGCAGCTTATTGTCAGGGGAGGACATTCAGTACTTC
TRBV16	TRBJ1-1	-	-	CASSQLSGEAFF	TGTGCCAGCAGCCAGCTGTCAGGGGAAGCTTTCTTT
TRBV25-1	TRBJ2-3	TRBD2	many	CASSIAGGTDTQYF	TGTGCCAGCAGTATAGCGGGAGGGACAGATACGCAGTATTTT
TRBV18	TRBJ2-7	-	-	CASSPLDSEGEQYF	TGTGCCAGCTCACCACTGGACAGCGAGGGAGAGCAGTACTTC
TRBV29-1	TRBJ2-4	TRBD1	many	CSVGDRLAKNIQYF	TGCAGCGTTGGGGACAGATTAGCCAAAAACATTCAGTACTTC
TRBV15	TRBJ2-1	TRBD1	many	CATSSRVGQGNNEQFF	TGTGCCACCAGCAGCAGAGTGGGACAGGGGAACAATGAGCAGTTCTTC
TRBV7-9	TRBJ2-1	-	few	CASSLKGDNEQFF	TGTGCCAGCAGCTTAAAGGGTGACAATGAGCAGTTCTTC
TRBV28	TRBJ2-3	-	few	CASGVTDTQYF	TGTGCCAGCGGAGTCACAGATACGCAGTATTTT
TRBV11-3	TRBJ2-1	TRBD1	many	CASSSDGTGDEQFF	TGTGCCAGCAGCTCGGACGGGACAGGGGATGAGCAGTTCTTC
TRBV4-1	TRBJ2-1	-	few	CASSQDGGRNEQFF	TGCGCCAGCAGCCAAGACGGTGGACGGAATGAGCAGTTCTTC
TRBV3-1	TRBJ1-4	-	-	CASSQGTGNEKLFF	TGTGCCAGCAGCCAAGGGACGGGGAATGAAAAACTGTTTTTT
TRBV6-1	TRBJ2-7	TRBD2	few	CASTLAGGSYEQYF	TGTGCCAGCACCTTAGCGGGGGGATCCTACGAGCAGTACTTC
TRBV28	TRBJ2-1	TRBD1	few	CASTSDGAGGDNEQFF	TGTGCCAGCACCTCAGACGGGGCAGGGGGAGACAATGAGCAGTTCTTC
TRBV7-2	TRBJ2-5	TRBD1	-	CASSFPGQGKETQYF	TGTGCCAGCAGCTTCCCGGGACAGGGAAAAGAGACCCAGTACTTC
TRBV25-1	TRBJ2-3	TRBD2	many	CASSDSSGTDTQYF	TGTGCCAGCAGTGATTCTAGCGGAACAGATACGCAGTATTTT
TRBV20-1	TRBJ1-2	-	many	CSARIGTTENYGYTF	TGCAGTGCTAGGATTGGGACGACGGAAAACTATGGCTACACCTTC
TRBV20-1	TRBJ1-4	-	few	CSALLGGTNEKLFF	TGCAGTGCTCTACTTGGGGGAACTAATGAAAAACTGTTTTTT
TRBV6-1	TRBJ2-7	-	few	CASREAPYEQYF	TGTGCCAGCAGAGAGGCGCCCTACGAGCAGTACTTC
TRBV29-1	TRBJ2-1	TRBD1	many	CSVPRQGSNEQFF	TGCAGCGTTCCTAGACAGGGGAGTAATGAGCAGTTCTTC
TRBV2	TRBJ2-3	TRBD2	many	CASSRTSGTTDTQYF	TGTGCCAGCAGTCGGACTAGCGGTACCACAGATACGCAGTATTTT
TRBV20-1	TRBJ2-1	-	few	CSAETQPITYNEQFF	TGCAGTGCAGAGACACAGCCCATCACATACAATGAGCAGTTCTTC
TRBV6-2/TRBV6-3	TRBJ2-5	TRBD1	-	CASSPGQGVKGETQYF	TGTGCCAGCAGTCCCGGACAGGGCGTTAAAGGGGAGACCCAGTACTTC
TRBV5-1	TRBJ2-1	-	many	CASNPWGDYEQFF	TGCGCCAGCAACCCGTGGGGGGACTATGAGCAGTTCTTC
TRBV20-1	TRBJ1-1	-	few	CSARDDRLIRNTEAFF	TGCAGTGCTAGAGACGACAGGCTTATCAGAAACACTGAAGCTTTCTTT
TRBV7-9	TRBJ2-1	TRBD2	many	CASSPAGGLNEQFF	TGTGCCAGCAGCCCAGCGGGGGGGCTTAATGAGCAGTTCTTC
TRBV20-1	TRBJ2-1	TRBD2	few	CSATLAGVDNEQFF	TGCAGTGCTACACTAGCGGGAGTCGACAATGAGCAGTTCTTC
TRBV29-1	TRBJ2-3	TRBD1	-	CSGRQGAEDTQYF	TGCAGCGGACGTCAGGGGGCTGAAGATACGCAGTATTTT
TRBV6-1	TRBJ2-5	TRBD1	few	CASSATGTAQETQYF	TGTGCCAGCAGTGCCACCGGGACAGCTCAAGAGACCCAGTACTTC
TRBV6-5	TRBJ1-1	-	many	CASSYAGENTEAFF	TGTGCCAGCAGTTACGCAGGGGAGAACACTGAAGCTTTCTTT
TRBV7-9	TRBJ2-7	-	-	CASGETGYGGDEQYF	TGTGCCAGCGGGGAGACGGGGTACGGAGGGGACGAGCAGTACTTC
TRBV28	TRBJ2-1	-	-	CAILNRGYNEQFF	TGTGCCATACTGAATAGGGGTTACAATGAGCAGTTCTTC
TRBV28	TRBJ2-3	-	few	CASDPGGSMRYTQYF	TGTGCCAGCGACCCTGGAGGCAGCATGCGATATACGCAGTATTTT
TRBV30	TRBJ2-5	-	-	CAWRIVGGPETQYF	TGTGCCTGGAGGATAGTGGGGGGGCCAGAGACCCAGTACTTC
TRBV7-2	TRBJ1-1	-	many	CASSLTGRYTEAFF	TGTGCCAGCAGCTTAACAGGGAGGTACACTGAAGCTTTCTTT
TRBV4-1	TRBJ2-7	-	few	CASSLEPGQIYEQYF	TGCGCCAGCAGCCTTGAACCCGGACAGATTTACGAGCAGTACTTC
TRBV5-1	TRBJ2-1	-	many	CASSLMSGSYNEQFF	TGCGCCAGCAGCTTGATGAGCGGGTCCTACAATGAGCAGTTCTTC